This TCR beta chain came from a study of cytomegalovirus exposure and HLA in healthy donors. Study-wide results and limits: It was found in a later analysis that first-cohort TCR clusters tended to co-occur in the roughly 120 validation repertoires. There were some public TCRs occurring in many donors, but most TCR sequences were rare. Reports indicated that the classifier achieved high specificity and sensitivity in diagnosing cytomegalovirus status.

Comments on this clone: Its antigen is undetermined.

The germline V gene encodes CDR1 GTSNPN and CDR2 SVGIG (reference sequence). This CDR3 comprises 11 residues. V lost 2 bases to trimming and J lost 8 bases, with 9 bases between them. Assay used: immunoSEQ multiplex PCR; TCRdb lists only in-frame clones, some missing. The repertoire holds some 120,000 clones, around nine tenths seen once, with under 2% in the top ten. Separate from the approximately 670-subject first cohort was the approximately 120-subject validation cohort, to which the donors belonged. This sequence joins TRBV30 and TRBJ1-2; D unclear. The clonotype was recovered from a woman between 18 and 30 years old in good health and CMV-seronegative. Sequencing was done on a sample of PBMCs. The CDR3 sequence: CAWSLGWGYTF. The CDR3, as DNA: TGTGCCTGGAGTCTCGGTTGGGGCTACACCTTC.